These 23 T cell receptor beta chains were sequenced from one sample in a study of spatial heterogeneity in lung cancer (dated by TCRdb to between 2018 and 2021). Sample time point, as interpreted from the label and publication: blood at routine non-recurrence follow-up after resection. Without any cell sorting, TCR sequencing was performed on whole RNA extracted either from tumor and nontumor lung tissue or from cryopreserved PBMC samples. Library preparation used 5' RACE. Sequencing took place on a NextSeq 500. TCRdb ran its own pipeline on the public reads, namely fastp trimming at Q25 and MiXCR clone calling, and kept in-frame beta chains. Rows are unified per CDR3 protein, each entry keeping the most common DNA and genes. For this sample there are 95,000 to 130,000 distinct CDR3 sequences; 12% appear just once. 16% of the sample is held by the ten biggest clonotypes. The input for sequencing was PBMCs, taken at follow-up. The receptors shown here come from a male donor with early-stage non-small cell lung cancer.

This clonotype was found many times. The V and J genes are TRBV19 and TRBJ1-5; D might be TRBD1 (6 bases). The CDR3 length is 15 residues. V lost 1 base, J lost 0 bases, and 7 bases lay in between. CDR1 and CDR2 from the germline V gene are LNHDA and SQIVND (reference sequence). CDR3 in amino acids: CASSIGQDSNQPQHF. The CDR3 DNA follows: TGTGCCAGTAGTATAGGACAGGATAGCAATCAGCCCCAGCATTTT. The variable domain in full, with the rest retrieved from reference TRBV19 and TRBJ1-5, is DGGITQSPKYLFRKEGQNVTLSCEQNLNHDAMYWYRQDPGQGLRLIYYSQIVNDFQKGDIAEGYSVSREKKESFPLTVTSAQKNPTAFYLCASSIGQDSNQPQHFGDGTRLSIL.

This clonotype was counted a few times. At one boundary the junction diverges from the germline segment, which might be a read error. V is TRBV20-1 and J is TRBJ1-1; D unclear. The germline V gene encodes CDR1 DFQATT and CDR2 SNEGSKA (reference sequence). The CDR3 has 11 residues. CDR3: CSVRGSSEAFF. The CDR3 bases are TGCAGTGTTAGAGGTAGCAGTGAAGCTTTCTTT.

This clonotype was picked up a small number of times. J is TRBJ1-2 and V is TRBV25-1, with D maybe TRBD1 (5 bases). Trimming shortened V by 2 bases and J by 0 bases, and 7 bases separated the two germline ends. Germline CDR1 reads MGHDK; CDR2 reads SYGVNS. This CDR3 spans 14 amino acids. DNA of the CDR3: TGTGCCAGCAGTGAAGGGGCCCCTAACTATGGCTACACCTTC. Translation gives CASSEGAPNYGYTF.

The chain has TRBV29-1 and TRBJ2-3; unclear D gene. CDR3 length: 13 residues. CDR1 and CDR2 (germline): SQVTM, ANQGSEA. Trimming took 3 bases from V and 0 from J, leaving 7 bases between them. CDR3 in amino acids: CSVDGTSTDTQYF. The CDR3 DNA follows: TGCAGCGTTGATGGCACTAGCACAGATACGCAGTATTTT.

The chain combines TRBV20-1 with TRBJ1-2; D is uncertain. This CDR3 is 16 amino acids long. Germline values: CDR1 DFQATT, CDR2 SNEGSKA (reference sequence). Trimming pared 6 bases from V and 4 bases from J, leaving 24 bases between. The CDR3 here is CSAGSAAQMLGYGYTF. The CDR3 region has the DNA TGCAGTGCCGGATCGGCAGCCCAAATGCTGGGCTATGGCTACACCTTC.

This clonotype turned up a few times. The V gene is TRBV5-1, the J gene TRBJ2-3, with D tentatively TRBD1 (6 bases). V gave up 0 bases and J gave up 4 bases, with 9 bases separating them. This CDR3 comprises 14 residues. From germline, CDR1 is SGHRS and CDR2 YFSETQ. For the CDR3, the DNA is TGCGCCAGCAGCTTGGAACAGGGACCAGATACGCAGTATTTT. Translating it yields CASSLEQGPDTQYF.

The DNA of the CDR3 is TGCGCCAGCAGCCAATACGGGAGCAGGGCTGATGAAAAACTGTTTTTT. This gives the protein CASSQYGSRADEKLFF. This chain joins TRBV4-1 and TRBJ1-4; tentative D call: TRBD1 (5 bases). The CDR3 contains 16 residues. From germline, CDR1 is MGHRA and CDR2 YSYEKL. The V gene lost 2 bases and the J gene lost 6 bases, with 16 bases spanning the gap.

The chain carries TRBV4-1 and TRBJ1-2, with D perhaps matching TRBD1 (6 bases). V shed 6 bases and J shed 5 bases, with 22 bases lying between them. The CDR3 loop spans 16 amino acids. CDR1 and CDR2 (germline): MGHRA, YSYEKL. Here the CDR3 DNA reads TGCGCCAGCAGAAGGACCTCGGACAGTAGACGGTATGGCTACACCTTC. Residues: CASRRTSDSRRYGYTF.

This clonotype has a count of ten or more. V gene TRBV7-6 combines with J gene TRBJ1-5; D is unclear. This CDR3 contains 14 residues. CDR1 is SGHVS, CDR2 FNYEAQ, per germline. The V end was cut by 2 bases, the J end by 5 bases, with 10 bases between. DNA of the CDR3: TGTGCCAGCAGCTTACAGCGAGGTGATCAGCCCCAGCATTTT. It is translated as CASSLQRGDQPQHF. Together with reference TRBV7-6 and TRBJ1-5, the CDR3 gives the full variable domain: GAGVSQSPRYKVTKRGQDVALRCDPISGHVSLYWYRQALGQGPEFLTYFNYEAQQDKSGLPNDRFSAERPEGSISTLTIQRTEQRDSAMYRCASSLQRGDQPQHFGDGTRLSIL.

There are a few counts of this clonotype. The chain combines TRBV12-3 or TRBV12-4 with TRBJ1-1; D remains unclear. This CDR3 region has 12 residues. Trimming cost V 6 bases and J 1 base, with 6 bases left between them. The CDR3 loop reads CASSPRNTEAFF. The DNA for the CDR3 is TGTGCCAGCAGCCCACGGAACACTGAAGCTTTCTTT.

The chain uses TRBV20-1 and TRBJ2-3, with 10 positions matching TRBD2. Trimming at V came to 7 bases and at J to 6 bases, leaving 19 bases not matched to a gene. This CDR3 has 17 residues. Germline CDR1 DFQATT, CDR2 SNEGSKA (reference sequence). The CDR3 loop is CSVIVLASGGAGDTQYF. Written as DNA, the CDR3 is TGCAGTGTTATTGTCCTGGCTAGCGGGGGCGCCGGGGATACGCAGTATTTT.

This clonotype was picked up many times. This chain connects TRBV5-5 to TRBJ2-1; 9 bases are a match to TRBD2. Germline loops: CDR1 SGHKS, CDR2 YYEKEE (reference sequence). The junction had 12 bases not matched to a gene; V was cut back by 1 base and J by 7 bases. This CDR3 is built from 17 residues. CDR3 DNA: TGTGCCAGCAGCTTGACCCTTGGCGGGGGGGCCGATAATGAGCAGTTCTTC. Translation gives CASSLTLGGGADNEQFF.

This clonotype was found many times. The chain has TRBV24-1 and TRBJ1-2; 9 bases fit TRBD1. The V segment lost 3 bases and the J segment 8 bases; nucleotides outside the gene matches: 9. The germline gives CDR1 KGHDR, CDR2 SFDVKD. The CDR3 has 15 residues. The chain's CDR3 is CATSDAMDRGGGYTF. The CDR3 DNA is TGTGCCACCAGTGATGCCATGGACAGGGGCGGAGGCTACACCTTC.

CDR3 sequence (DNA): TGCAGTGCTAGAGAAAGACAGTTAAGCAACTATGGCTACACCTTC. This codes for CSARERQLSNYGYTF. The gene calls are TRBV20-1 and TRBJ1-2, with D possibly being TRBD1 (5 bases). V lost 0 bases to trimming and J lost 2 bases, with 13 bases between them. Germline assignment: CDR1 DFQATT and CDR2 SNEGSKA (reference sequence). The CDR3 totals 15 residues.

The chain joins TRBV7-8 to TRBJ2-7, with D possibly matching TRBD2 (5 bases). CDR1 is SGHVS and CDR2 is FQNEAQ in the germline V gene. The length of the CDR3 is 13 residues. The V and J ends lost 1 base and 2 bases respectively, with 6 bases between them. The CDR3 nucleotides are TGTGCCAGCAGCTTAGTCGGGACCTACGAGCAGTACTTC. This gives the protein CASSLVGTYEQYF.

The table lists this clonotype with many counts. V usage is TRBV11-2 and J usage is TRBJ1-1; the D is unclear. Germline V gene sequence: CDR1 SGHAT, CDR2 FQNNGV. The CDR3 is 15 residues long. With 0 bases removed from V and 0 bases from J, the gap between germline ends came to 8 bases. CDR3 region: CASSLDPGMNTEAFF. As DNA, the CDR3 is TGTGCCAGCAGCTTAGATCCGGGGATGAACACTGAAGCTTTCTTT.

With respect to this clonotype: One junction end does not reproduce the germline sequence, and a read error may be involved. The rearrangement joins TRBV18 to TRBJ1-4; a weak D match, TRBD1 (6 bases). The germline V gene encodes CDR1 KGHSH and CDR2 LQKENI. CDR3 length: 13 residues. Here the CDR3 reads CARSPPGVEKLFF. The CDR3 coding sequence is TGTGCCAGATCACCACCAGGGGTGGAAAAACTGTTTTTT.

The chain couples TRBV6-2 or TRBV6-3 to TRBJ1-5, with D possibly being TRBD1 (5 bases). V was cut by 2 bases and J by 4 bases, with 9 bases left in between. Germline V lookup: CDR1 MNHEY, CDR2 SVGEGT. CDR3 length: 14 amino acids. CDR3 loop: CASSYGGPNQPQHF. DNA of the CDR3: TGTGCCAGCAGTTACGGGGGTCCAAATCAGCCCCAGCATTTT.

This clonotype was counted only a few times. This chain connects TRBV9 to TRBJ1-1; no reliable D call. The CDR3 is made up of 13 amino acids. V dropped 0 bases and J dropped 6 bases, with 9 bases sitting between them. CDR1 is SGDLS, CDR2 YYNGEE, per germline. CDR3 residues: CASSVGVGAEAFF. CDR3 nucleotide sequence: TGTGCCAGCAGCGTAGGGGTGGGAGCTGAAGCTTTCTTT.

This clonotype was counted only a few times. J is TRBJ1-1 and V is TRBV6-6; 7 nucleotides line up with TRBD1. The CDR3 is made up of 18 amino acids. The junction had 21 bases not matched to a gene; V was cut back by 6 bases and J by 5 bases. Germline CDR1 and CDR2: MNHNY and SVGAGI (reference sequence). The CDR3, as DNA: TGTGCCAGCAGGGATATGAACAGGGGAATCTCTCGTAGGACTGAAGCTTTCTTT. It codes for CASRDMNRGISRRTEAFF.

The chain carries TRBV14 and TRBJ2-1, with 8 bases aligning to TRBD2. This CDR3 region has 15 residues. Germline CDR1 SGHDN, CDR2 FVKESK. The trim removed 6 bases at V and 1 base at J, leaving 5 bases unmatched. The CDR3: CASRLTSGSYNEQFF. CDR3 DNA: TGTGCCAGCAGGCTAACTAGCGGTTCCTACAATGAGCAGTTCTTC.

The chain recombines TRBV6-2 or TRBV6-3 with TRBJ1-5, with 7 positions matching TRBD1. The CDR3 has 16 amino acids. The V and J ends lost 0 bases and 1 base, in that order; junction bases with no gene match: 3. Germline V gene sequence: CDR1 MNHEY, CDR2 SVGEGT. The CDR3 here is CASSYSGRGSNQPQHF. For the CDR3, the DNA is TGTGCCAGCAGTTACTCGGGCAGGGGGAGCAATCAGCCCCAGCATTTT.

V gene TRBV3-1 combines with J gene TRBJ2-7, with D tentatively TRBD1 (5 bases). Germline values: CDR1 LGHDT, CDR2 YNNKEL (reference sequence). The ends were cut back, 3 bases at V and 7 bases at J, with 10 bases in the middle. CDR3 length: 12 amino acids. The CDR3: CASSHGREEQYF. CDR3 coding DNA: TGTGCCAGCAGCCATGGCAGGGAAGAGCAGTACTTC.